What follows are 7 T cell receptor beta chains derived from one specimen sequenced in a study of post-analysis software for immune sequencing data. Study-wide results and limits: Controls had lower frequencies than patients of roughly five TRBV segments, which included TRBV5-6, TRBV5-1 and TRBV20-1.

Their antigens are not known. Libraries were made from TCR beta cDNA, and they carried unique molecular identifiers. TCRdb fed the PCR reads into MiXCR, producing one record per CDR3 protein. This table holds roughly 670,000 distinct CDR3 sequences, approximately 60% found once. The source material was blood. The source is a girl aged 2 to 9 with multiple sclerosis.

On this clonotype itself: A junction end diverges from the germline sequence, so it may reflect a read error. V is TRBV5-1 and J is TRBJ2-1, with 9 bases identical to TRBD2. Germline V CDR1 and CDR2: SGHRS, YFSETQ. The CDR3 spans 16 residues. In DNA form, the CDR3 reads TGCGCCAGCAGCTTGGGGGGGGGACTAGCCACAAATGAACAGTTCTTC. It yields the protein CASSLGGGLATNEQFF.

This chain connects TRBV6-5 to TRBJ1-1, with D unresolved. This CDR3 has 14 amino acids. Trimming removed 1 base at V and 4 bases at J, with 10 bases between. CDR1 and CDR2 (germline): MNHEY, SVGAGI. In nucleotides, the CDR3 is TGTGCCAGCAGTTACTTCCAGGTGGGCACTGAAGCTTTCTTT. Translating it yields CASSYFQVGTEAFF.

J is TRBJ2-1 and V is TRBV6-2 or TRBV6-3; tentatively, D is TRBD1 (5 bases). CDR3 length equals 14 residues. The V end lost 2 bases, the J end lost 8 bases, and 13 bases lay between the germline ends. Germline CDR1 reads MNHEY; CDR2 reads SVGEGT. The DNA of the CDR3 is TGTGCCAGCAGTTACGTCCAGGGCATTGATGAGCAGTTCTTC. Its protein is CASSYVQGIDEQFF.

V and J are TRBV4-3 and TRBJ1-2, with a weak D call TRBD1 (6 bases). V was shortened by 0 bases and J by 4 bases, with 15 bases between the two germline ends. The CDR3 is 16 residues long. Germline CDR1 reads LGHNA; CDR2 reads YSLEER. The CDR3 coding sequence is TGCGCCAGCAGCCAAGATTACCACAGGGAAAGCTATGGCTACACCTTC. This sequence encodes CASSQDYHRESYGYTF.

Points on this clonotype: The conserved phenylalanine or tryptophan normally closing the CDR3 is absent here, so this likely arose from a read error. DNA for the CDR3: TGTGCCAGCAGTCCTACTCCTATTACTAACTATGGCTACACCTCC. Its translation is CASSPTPITNYGYTS. V and J are TRBV7-2 and TRBJ1-2; no reliable D call. CDR3 length: 15 residues. The V gene lost 6 bases and the J gene lost 0 bases, with 14 bases spanning the gap. The germline CDR1 and CDR2 sequences are SGHTA and FQGNSA.

The chain has TRBV7-6 and TRBJ2-2, with D perhaps TRBD1 (6 bases). CDR3 length equals 16 residues. Germline CDR1 reads SGHVS; CDR2 reads FNYEAQ. V shed 5 bases and J shed 4 bases, with 17 bases lying between them. The CDR3 DNA sequence: TGTGCCAGCAGCGCCGACAGGTCCTTAAGCACCGGGGAGCTGTTTTTT. Translated: CASSADRSLSTGELFF.

This chain links TRBV24-1 with TRBJ1-2; weak D call: TRBD1 (6 bases). The germline V gene encodes CDR1 KGHDR and CDR2 SFDVKD. V was pared by 4 bases and J by 6 bases, with 17 bases between. The CDR3 totals 15 residues. The CDR3: CATSEPRGGGDGYTF. The CDR3, as DNA: TGTGCCACCAGTGAACCCCGGGGAGGGGGAGATGGCTACACCTTC.